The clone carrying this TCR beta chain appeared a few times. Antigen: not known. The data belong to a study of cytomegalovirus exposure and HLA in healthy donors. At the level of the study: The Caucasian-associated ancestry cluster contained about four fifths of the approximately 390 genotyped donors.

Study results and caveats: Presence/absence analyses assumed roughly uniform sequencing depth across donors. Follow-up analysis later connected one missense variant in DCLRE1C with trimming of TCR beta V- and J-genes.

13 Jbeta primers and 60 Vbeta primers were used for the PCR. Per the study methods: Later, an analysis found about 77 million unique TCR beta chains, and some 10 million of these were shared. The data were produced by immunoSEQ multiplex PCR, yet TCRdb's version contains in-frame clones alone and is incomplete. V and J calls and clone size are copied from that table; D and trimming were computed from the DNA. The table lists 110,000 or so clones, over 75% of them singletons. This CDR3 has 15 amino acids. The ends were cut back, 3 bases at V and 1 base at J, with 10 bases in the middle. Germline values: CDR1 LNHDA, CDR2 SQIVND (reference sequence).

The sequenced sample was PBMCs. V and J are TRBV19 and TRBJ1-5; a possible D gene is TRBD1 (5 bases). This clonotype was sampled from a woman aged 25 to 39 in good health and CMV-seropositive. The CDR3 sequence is CASSIQGFSNQPQHF. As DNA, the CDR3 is TGTGCCAGTAGTATCCAGGGTTTCAGCAATCAGCCCCAGCATTTT.